This T cell receptor beta chain was observed in a study of T cells in Graves' hyperthyroidism and ophthalmopathy. The CDR3 consists of 16 residues. The germline CDR1 and CDR2 sequences are SGHRS and YFSETQ. V was clipped by 0 bases and J by 7 bases, with 14 bases between them. Amplification of TCR beta CDR3 regions was performed using RNA transcripts as template. In the first-round RT-PCR of the TCR CDR3, the HTBI primer set was used. TCRdb re-derived calls from the multiplex PCR reads in MiXCR, one entry per CDR3 protein. The sample carries approximately 710,000 distinct CDR3 sequences, 17% recorded once. This clonotype has more than one count but fewer than ten.

This receptor was identified in a man aged 45-60 years with Graves' hyperthyroidism. The sample comprised blood. The chain links TRBV5-1 to TRBJ1-6; the D gene is possibly TRBD1 (6 bases). The CDR3 coding sequence is TGCGCCAGCAGCTTGGAACAGGGTGTTTTGAATTCACCCCTCCACTTT. Translation: CASSLEQGVLNSPLHF.